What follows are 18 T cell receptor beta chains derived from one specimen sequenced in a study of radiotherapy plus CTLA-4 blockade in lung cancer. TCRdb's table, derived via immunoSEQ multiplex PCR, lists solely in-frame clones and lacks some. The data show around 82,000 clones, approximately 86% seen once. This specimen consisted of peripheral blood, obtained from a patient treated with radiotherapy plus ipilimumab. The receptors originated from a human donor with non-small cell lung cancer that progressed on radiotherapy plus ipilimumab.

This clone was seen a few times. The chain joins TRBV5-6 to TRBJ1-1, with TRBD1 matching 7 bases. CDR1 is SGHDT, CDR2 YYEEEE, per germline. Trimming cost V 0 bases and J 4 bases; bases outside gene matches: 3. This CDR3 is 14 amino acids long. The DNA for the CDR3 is TGTGCCAGCAGCTTGGGGCAGGGGGGCACTGAAGCTTTCTTT. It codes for CASSLGQGGTEAFF.

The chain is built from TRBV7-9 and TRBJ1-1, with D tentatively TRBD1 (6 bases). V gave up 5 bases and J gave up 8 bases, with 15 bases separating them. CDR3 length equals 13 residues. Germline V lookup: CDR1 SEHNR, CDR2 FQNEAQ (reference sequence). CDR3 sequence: CASSRGGQNEAFF. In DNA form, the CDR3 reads TGTGCCAGCAGCAGGGGAGGACAGAACGAAGCTTTCTTT.

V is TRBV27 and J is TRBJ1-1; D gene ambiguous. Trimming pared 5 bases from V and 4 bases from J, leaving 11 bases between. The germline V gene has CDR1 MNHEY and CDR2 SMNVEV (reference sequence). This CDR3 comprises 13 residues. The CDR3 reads CASSHPGITEAFF. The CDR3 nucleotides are TGTGCCAGCAGTCACCCGGGGATCACTGAAGCTTTCTTT.

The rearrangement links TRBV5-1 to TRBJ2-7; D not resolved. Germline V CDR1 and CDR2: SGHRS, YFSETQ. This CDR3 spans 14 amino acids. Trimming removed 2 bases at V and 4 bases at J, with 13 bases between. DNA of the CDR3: TGCGCCAGCAGCTTTGGCGTAATGTCGTACGAGCAGTACTTC. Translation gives CASSFGVMSYEQYF.

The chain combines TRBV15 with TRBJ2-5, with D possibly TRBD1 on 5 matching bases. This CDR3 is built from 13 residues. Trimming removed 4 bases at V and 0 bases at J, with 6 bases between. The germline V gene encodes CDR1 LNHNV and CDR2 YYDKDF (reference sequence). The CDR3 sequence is CATSNRYQETQYF. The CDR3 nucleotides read TGTGCCACCAGCAACAGGTACCAAGAGACCCAGTACTTC.

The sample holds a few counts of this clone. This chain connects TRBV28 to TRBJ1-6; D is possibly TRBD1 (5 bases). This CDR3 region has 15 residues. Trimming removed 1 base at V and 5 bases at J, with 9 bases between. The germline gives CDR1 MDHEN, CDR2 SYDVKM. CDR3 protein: CASSLFQGDNSPLHF. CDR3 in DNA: TGTGCCAGCAGTTTATTCCAGGGCGATAATTCACCCCTCCACTTT.

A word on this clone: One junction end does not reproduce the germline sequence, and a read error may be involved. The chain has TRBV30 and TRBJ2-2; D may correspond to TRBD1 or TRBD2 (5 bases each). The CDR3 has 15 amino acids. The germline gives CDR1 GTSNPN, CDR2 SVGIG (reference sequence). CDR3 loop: CAWSNPGRVTGKLFF. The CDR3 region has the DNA TGTGCCTGGAGCAACCCGGGACGGGTCACCGGGAAGCTGTTTTTT. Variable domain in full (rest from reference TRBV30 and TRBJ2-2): SQTIHQWPATLVQPVGSPLSLECTVEGTSNPNLYWYRQAAGRGLQLLFYSVGIGQISSEVPQNLSASRPQDRQFILSSKKLLLSDSGFYLCAWSNPGRVTGKLFFGEGSRLTVL.

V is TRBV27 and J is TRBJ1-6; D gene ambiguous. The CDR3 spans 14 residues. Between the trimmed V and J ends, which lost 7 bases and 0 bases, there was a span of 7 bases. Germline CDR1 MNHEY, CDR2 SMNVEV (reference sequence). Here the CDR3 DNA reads TGTGCCAGCACGTGGAGCTCCTATAATTCACCCCTCCACTTT. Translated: CASTWSSYNSPLHF.

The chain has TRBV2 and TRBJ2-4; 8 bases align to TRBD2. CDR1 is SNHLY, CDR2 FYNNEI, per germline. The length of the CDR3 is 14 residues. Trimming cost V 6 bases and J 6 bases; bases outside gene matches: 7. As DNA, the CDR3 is TGTGCCAGCAGGACCGGGACTAGTGTAAACATTCAGTACTTC. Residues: CASRTGTSVNIQYF.

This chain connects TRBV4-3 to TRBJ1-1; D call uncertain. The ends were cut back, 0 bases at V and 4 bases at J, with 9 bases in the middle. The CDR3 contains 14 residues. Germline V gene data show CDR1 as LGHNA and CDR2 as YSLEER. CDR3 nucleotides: TGCGCCAGCAGCCAAGAGAGCGGGCGCACTGAAGCTTTCTTT. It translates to CASSQESGRTEAFF.

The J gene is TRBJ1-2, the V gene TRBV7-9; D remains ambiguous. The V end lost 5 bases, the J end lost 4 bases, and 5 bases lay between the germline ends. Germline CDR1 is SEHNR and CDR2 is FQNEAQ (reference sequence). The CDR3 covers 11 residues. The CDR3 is CASSPGYGYTF. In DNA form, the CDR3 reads TGTGCCAGCAGCCCTGGCTATGGCTACACCTTC.

CDR3 sequence (DNA): TGCAGTGCTAGTCGGCGGACCCAGTACTTC. Translation gives CSASRRTQYF. This chain connects TRBV20-1 to TRBJ2-5; D uncertain. Trimming cost V 3 bases and J 7 bases, with 6 bases left between them. The CDR3 is 10 residues long. Germline V CDR1 and CDR2: DFQATT, SNEGSKA (reference sequence).

CDR3 protein: CASSQDPDANTEAFF. CDR3 in DNA: TGCGCCAGCAGCCAAGATCCAGACGCGAACACTGAAGCTTTCTTT. V and J are TRBV4-3 and TRBJ1-1; D call uncertain. CDR1 is LGHNA, CDR2 YSLEER, per germline. V was trimmed by 0 bases and J by 1 base, leaving 9 bases between them. This CDR3 contains 15 residues.

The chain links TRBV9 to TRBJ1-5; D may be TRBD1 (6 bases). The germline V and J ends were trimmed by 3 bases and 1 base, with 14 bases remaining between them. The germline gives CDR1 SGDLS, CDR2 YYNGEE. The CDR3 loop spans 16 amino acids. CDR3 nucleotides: TGTGCCAGCAGCGCCTCGGGGGGGGCAAGCAATCAGCCCCAGCATTTT. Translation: CASSASGGASNQPQHF. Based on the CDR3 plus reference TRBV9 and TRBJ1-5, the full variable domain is DSGVTQTPKHLITATGQRVTLRCSPRSGDLSVYWYQQSLDQGLQFLIQYYNGEERAKGNILERFSAQQFPDLHSELNLSSLELGDSALYFCASSASGGASNQPQHFGDGTRLSIL.

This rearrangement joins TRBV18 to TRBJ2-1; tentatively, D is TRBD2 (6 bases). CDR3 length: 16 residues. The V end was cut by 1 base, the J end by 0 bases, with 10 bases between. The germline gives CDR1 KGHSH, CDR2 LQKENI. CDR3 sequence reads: CASSPRVGGSYNEQFF. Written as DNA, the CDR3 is TGTGCCAGCTCACCACGTGTGGGAGGCTCCTACAATGAGCAGTTCTTC.

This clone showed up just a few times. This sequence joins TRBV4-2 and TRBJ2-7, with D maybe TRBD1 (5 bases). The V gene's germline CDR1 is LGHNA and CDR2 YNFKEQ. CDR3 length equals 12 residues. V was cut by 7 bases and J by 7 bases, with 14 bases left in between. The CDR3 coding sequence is TGTGCCAGCAATACAGGTTACGGGGAGCAGTACTTC. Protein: CASNTGYGEQYF.

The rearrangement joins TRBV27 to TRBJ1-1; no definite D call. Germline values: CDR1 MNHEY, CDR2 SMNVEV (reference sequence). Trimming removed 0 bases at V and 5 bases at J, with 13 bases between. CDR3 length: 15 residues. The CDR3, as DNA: TGTGCCAGCAGTTTATCGAGGGCGGGGTTTACTGAAGCTTTCTTT. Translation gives CASSLSRAGFTEAFF.

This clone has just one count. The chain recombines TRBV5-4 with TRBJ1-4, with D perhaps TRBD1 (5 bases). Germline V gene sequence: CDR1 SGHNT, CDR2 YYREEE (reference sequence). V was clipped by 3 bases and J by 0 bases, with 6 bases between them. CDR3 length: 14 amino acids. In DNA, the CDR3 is TGTGCCAGCAGCTCGGGGGCAACTAATGAAAAACTGTTTTTT. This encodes CASSSGATNEKLFF.